The 32 T cell receptor beta chains in this list originate from one sample, sequenced in a study of blood T cell repertoires in COVID-19. Sequencing used immunoSEQ multiplex PCR; TCRdb keeps in-frame clones, though not all of them. The data contain approximately 210,000 clones, about 85% of them singletons. Sequencing was performed on PBMCs or T cells enriched from blood (not recorded which). These receptors were obtained from a woman aged 25 to 39 who had recovered from COVID-19.

This chain connects TRBV9 to TRBJ2-2, with D uncertain. This CDR3 is built from 13 residues. Trimming left V 0 bases short and J 9 bases short, with 9 bases between. Germline V gene data show CDR1 as SGDLS and CDR2 as YYNGEE. The CDR3 coding sequence is TGTGCCAGCAGCGTAGTAGAATTCCGGGAGCTGTTTTTT. Its protein is CASSVVEFRELFF. The whole variable domain, filled in from reference TRBV9 and TRBJ2-2, reads DSGVTQTPKHLITATGQRVTLRCSPRSGDLSVYWYQQSLDQGLQFLIQYYNGEERAKGNILERFSAQQFPDLHSELNLSSLELGDSALYFCASSVVEFRELFFGEGSRLTVL.

The chain couples TRBV4-3 to TRBJ2-2; TRBD2 matches 11 bases. Germline-derived CDR1 and CDR2 are LGHNA and YSLEER. After removal of 1 base from V and 3 bases from J, the junction contained 7 bases not matched to a gene. The CDR3 runs 18 residues. CDR3 loop: CASSQVGTSGRHTGELFF. Here the CDR3 DNA reads TGCGCCAGCAGCCAAGTGGGTACTAGCGGGAGACACACCGGGGAGCTGTTTTTT.

V gene TRBV7-9 combines with J gene TRBJ1-2; D gene ambiguous. CDR1 SEHNR and CDR2 FQNEAQ come from the germline V gene (reference sequence). The germline V and J ends were trimmed by 1 base and 4 bases, with 10 bases remaining between them. The CDR3 length is 14 residues. CDR3 DNA: TGTGCCAGCAGCTTAGGGGAGGGCGGCTATGGCTACACCTTC. It encodes CASSLGEGGYGYTF. The variable domain in full, with the rest retrieved from reference TRBV7-9 and TRBJ1-2, is DTGVSQNPRHKITKRGQNVTFRCDPISEHNRLYWYRQTLGQGPEFLTYFQNEAQLEKSRLLSDRFSAERPKGSFSTLEIQRTEQGDSAMYLCASSLGEGGYGYTFGSGTRLTVV.

This clone appeared a few times. Additional DNA sequences in this sample encode the identical CDR3. The chain uses TRBV2 and TRBJ1-4; D is unclear. The CDR3 length is 15 residues. CDR1 is SNHLY, CDR2 FYNNEI, per germline. V lost 1 base, J lost 0 bases, and 6 bases lay in between. In nucleotides, the CDR3 is TGTGCCAGCAGTGAAGACACCTCAACTAATGAAAAACTGTTTTTT. Translated, it gives CASSEDTSTNEKLFF.

The V gene is TRBV27, the J gene TRBJ2-7, with D tentatively TRBD2 (6 bases). This CDR3 has 13 residues. V lost 7 bases and J lost 1, with 11 bases in between. The germline CDR1 and CDR2 sequences are MNHEY and SMNVEV (reference sequence). CDR3 amino acids: CASTRRGSYEQYF. The CDR3 DNA follows: TGTGCCAGCACTCGCCGGGGGTCCTACGAGCAGTACTTC.

CDR3 bases: TGTGCCAGCAGTGACTTACTAGCGGGAGGGGACAATGAGCAGTTCTTC. This codes for CASSDLLAGGDNEQFF. This chain links TRBV2 with TRBJ2-1, with 13 bases aligning to TRBD2. V was pared by 3 bases and J by 5 bases, with 4 bases of the junction left unmatched. The CDR3 consists of 16 residues. Germline V gives CDR1 SNHLY, CDR2 FYNNEI.

This clone turned up a few times. The rearrangement links TRBV5-4 to TRBJ2-5; D uncertain. CDR1 is SGHNT and CDR2 is YYREEE in the germline V gene (reference sequence). V gave up 0 bases and J gave up 1 base, with 4 bases separating them. CDR3 length: 13 amino acids. The CDR3 region is CASSLGAQETQYF. The CDR3 region has the DNA TGTGCCAGCAGCTTGGGGGCCCAAGAGACCCAGTACTTC.

This CDR3 reads CASSLAAAPLHF. In DNA form, the CDR3 reads TGTGCCAGCAGCTTAGCGGCGGCACCCCTCCACTTT. The chain uses TRBV7-9 and TRBJ1-6; no reliable D call. V was cut by 0 bases and J by 11 bases, with 5 bases left in between. Germline V gene data show CDR1 as SEHNR and CDR2 as FQNEAQ (reference sequence). The CDR3 contains 12 residues.

The J gene is TRBJ2-2, the V gene TRBV3-1 (or the pseudogene TRBV3-2); the match to TRBD1 covers 7 bases. CDR1 and CDR2 from the germline V gene are LGHDT and YNNKEL (reference sequence). V was pared by 3 bases and J by 1 base, with 5 bases of the junction left unmatched. The CDR3 totals 16 residues. The CDR3 DNA follows: TGTGCCAGCAGCCATACAGGGGTTAGGAACACCGGGGAGCTGTTTTTT. This encodes CASSHTGVRNTGELFF.

The chain is built from TRBV7-6 and TRBJ2-2; D unclear. Trimming stripped 5 bases from V and 6 bases from J, with 10 bases between. This CDR3 is built from 13 residues. CDR1 is SGHVS, CDR2 FNYEAQ, per germline. DNA of the CDR3: TGTGCCAGCAGCCCCTTTTCCCCCGGGGAGCTGTTTTTT. It encodes CASSPFSPGELFF.

The chain has TRBV29-1 and TRBJ1-2; D is unclear. CDR3 length equals 14 residues. Looked up from germline, CDR1 is SQVTM and CDR2 is ANQGSEA. V shed 1 base and J shed 5 bases, with 14 bases lying between them. The CDR3 loop is CSVEVAGFGYGYTF. In nucleotides, the CDR3 is TGCAGCGTTGAAGTAGCCGGGTTCGGGTATGGCTACACCTTC.

This clone was seen a few times. The sample holds other DNA sequences that translate to the same CDR3. The chain employs TRBV6-5 and TRBJ2-7; D possibly corresponds to TRBD1 (5 bases). This CDR3 comprises 14 residues. CDR1 is MNHEY and CDR2 is SVGAGI in the germline V gene. Trimming removed 2 bases from V and 3 bases from J, with 11 bases in between. The CDR3 coding sequence is TGTGCCAGCAGTTACAGTGGGGCATACTACGAGCAGTACTTC. Translating gives CASSYSGAYYEQYF.

The rearrangement uses TRBV5-4 and TRBJ2-7, with D possibly being TRBD1 (6 bases). The V and J ends lost 1 base and 1 base respectively, with 12 bases between them. The germline gives CDR1 SGHNT, CDR2 YYREEE (reference sequence). There are 15 residues in the CDR3. The CDR3 spells CASSLPRTDSYEQYF. DNA for the CDR3: TGTGCCAGCAGCTTGCCTAGGACAGATTCCTACGAGCAGTACTTC. Filled out from reference TRBV5-4 and TRBJ2-7, the complete variable domain reads ETGVTQSPTHLIKTRGQQVTLRCSSQSGHNTVSWYQQALGQGPQFIFQYYREEENGRGNFPPRFSGLQFPNYSSELNVNALELDDSALYLCASSLPRTDSYEQYFGPGTRLTVT.

V usage is TRBV7-2 and J usage is TRBJ1-4, with TRBD1 as a possible D gene (5 bases). The V gene lost 1 base and the J gene lost 6 bases, with 15 bases spanning the gap. This CDR3 region has 16 residues. Germline-derived CDR1 and CDR2 are SGHTA and FQGNSA. The CDR3 protein is CASSLEGTKMDEKLFF. Written as DNA, the CDR3 is TGTGCCAGCAGCTTAGAAGGGACTAAAATGGATGAAAAACTGTTTTTT.

The gene calls are TRBV18 and TRBJ1-1; perhaps TRBD1 as D (6 bases). The germline CDR1 and CDR2 sequences are KGHSH and LQKENI. The CDR3 extends over 12 amino acids. Trimming stripped 6 bases from V and 7 bases from J, with 12 bases between. The CDR3 DNA follows: TGTGCCAGCTCCCATCAGGGGCGTGAAGCTTTCTTT. Protein product: CASSHQGREAFF. The full variable domain, in which reference TRBV18 and TRBJ1-1 provide the parts outside the CDR3, is NAGVMQNPRHLVRRRGQEARLRCSPMKGHSHVYWYRQLPEEGLKFMVYLQKENIIDESGMPKERFSAEFPKEGPSILRIQQVVRGDSAAYFCASSHQGREAFFGQGTRLTVV.

The chain couples TRBV7-9 to TRBJ2-1; TRBD2 matches at 7 bases. CDR1 and CDR2 from the germline V gene are SEHNR and FQNEAQ (reference sequence). V lost 2 bases, J lost 4 bases, and 5 bases stayed unmatched. This CDR3 is 15 amino acids long. The CDR3 region has the DNA TGTGCCAGCAGCTTACTGGCGGGAGTGTACAATGAGCAGTTCTTC. This sequence encodes CASSLLAGVYNEQFF.

This clone was counted once. The genes are TRBV10-3 and TRBJ1-5; D possibly corresponds to TRBD1 (5 bases). CDR1 ENHRY and CDR2 SYGVKD come from the germline V gene. The CDR3 is 15 residues long. Trimming took off 3 bases at V and 5 bases at J, with 14 bases between the two ends. CDR3 nucleotide sequence: TGTGCCATCAGTGATTCGGGGGTGCCAGATCAGCCCCAGCATTTT. Its translation is CAISDSGVPDQPQHF.

The CDR3 here is CATLIGAGEAFF. CDR3 bases: TGTGCCACCCTGATAGGCGCAGGGGAAGCTTTCTTT. This chain uses TRBV28 with TRBJ1-1, with D possibly matching TRBD1 (5 bases). The CDR3 sequence is 12 residues long. CDR1 and CDR2 (germline): MDHEN, SYDVKM. V was trimmed by 10 bases and J by 8 bases, leaving 17 bases between them.

The V gene is TRBV9, the J gene TRBJ2-5; D might be TRBD2 (6 bases). The CDR3 has 16 residues. The V gene's germline CDR1 is SGDLS and CDR2 YYNGEE. Trimming left V 1 base short and J 7 bases short, with 20 bases between. CDR3 in DNA: TGTGCCAGCAGCGTATCATCTCGGCTAGTCGGGGGGACCCAGTACTTC. Its protein product is CASSVSSRLVGGTQYF.

The rearrangement uses TRBV6-2 or TRBV6-3 and TRBJ2-5; TRBD2 agrees at 10 bases. The germline V gene encodes CDR1 MNHEY and CDR2 SVGEGT. The J segment lost 5 bases and the V segment lost 4 bases, leaving 7 bases of the junction unmatched. CDR3 length equals 15 residues. DNA of the CDR3: TGTGCCAGCAGTTCCCGAGCGGGAGGGTATGAGACCCAGTACTTC. This translates into CASSSRAGGYETQYF.

This clone appeared a single time. V usage is TRBV5-4 and J usage is TRBJ2-3; a weak D match, TRBD1 (6 bases). The CDR3 has 14 amino acids. Germline CDR1 and CDR2: SGHNT and YYREEE (reference sequence). The V gene lost 2 bases and the J gene lost 2 bases, with 9 bases spanning the gap. The CDR3 spells CASSFGTFTDTQYF. Here the CDR3 DNA reads TGTGCCAGCAGCTTCGGGACATTCACAGATACGCAGTATTTT. The variable domain in full, with the rest retrieved from reference TRBV5-4 and TRBJ2-3, is ETGVTQSPTHLIKTRGQQVTLRCSSQSGHNTVSWYQQALGQGPQFIFQYYREEENGRGNFPPRFSGLQFPNYSSELNVNALELDDSALYLCASSFGTFTDTQYFGPGTRLTVL.

This chain connects TRBV7-2 to TRBJ1-4; TRBD1 aligns across 7 bases. The germline gives CDR1 SGHTA, CDR2 FQGNSA. This CDR3 has 16 residues. J gave up 2 bases and V 6 bases, and 9 bases lay outside the gene matches. The CDR3: CASSSDRVKTNEKLFF. Here the CDR3 DNA reads TGTGCCAGCAGTTCCGACAGGGTAAAGACTAATGAAAAACTGTTTTTT. The complete variable domain, with remaining parts taken from reference TRBV7-2 and TRBJ1-4, reads GAGVSQSPSNKVTEKGKDVELRCDPISGHTALYWYRQSLGQGLEFLIYFQGNSAPDKSGLPSDRFSAERTGGSVSTLTIQRTQQEDSAVYLCASSSDRVKTNEKLFFGSGTQLSVL.

This chain joins TRBV14 and TRBJ2-7; a weak D match, TRBD1 (6 bases). The CDR3 is 16 residues long. Deletions cut 2 bases from V and 0 bases from J, with 14 bases between. Germline V lookup: CDR1 SGHDN, CDR2 FVKESK. The DNA for the CDR3 is TGTGCCAGCAGCCAATCCAGGGGCTTCGGCTCCTACGAGCAGTACTTC. It translates to CASSQSRGFGSYEQYF.

The gene calls are TRBV11-2 and TRBJ2-7; D is perhaps TRBD1 (6 bases). Germline CDR1 and CDR2: SGHAT and FQNNGV. The CDR3 runs to 12 residues. The germline V and J ends were trimmed by 6 bases and 2 bases, with 8 bases remaining between them. CDR3 residues: CASRDSAYEQYF. The CDR3 region has the DNA TGTGCCAGCAGGGACAGCGCCTACGAGCAGTACTTC.

This chain links TRBV11-2 with TRBJ2-1, with 10 bases identical to TRBD2. V was pared by 4 bases and J by 5 bases, with 5 bases of the junction left unmatched. Germline CDR1 SGHAT, CDR2 FQNNGV. This CDR3 contains 15 residues. The CDR3 DNA follows: TGTGCCAGCAGCTCAACTAGCGGGACCCACAATGAGCAGTTCTTC. Its translation: CASSSTSGTHNEQFF.

V is TRBV7-2 and J is TRBJ1-1; weak D call: TRBD1 (6 bases). The V and J ends lost 1 base and 4 bases respectively, with 13 bases between them. The germline CDR1 and CDR2 sequences are SGHTA and FQGNSA. This CDR3 is built from 15 residues. The CDR3 sequence: CASSLVPGAGTEAFF. Here the CDR3 DNA reads TGTGCCAGCAGCTTAGTACCAGGGGCTGGCACTGAAGCTTTCTTT.

The chain employs TRBV4-1 and TRBJ2-7; TRBD2 matches 8 bases. The CDR3 runs 15 residues. Germline loops: CDR1 MGHRA, CDR2 YSYEKL. J gave up 5 bases and V 2 bases, and 8 bases lay outside the gene matches. CDR3: CASSQSAGGGDEQYF. CDR3 DNA: TGCGCCAGCAGCCAAAGCGCGGGAGGAGGAGACGAGCAGTACTTC.

This clone was observed a single time. The genes are TRBV5-1 and TRBJ2-3; possible D gene TRBD1, 6 bases. Germline V gene sequence: CDR1 SGHRS, CDR2 YFSETQ. Between the trimmed V and J ends, which lost 4 bases and 0 bases, there was a span of 9 bases. CDR3 size: 14 residues. The CDR3 nucleotides read TGCGCCAGCAGCCCCGGACAGAGCACAGATACGCAGTATTTT. It specifies CASSPGQSTDTQYF.

The chain recombines TRBV19 with TRBJ2-3, with TRBD2 identical over 10 bases. V lost 7 bases, J lost 0 bases, and 4 bases stayed unmatched. Germline lookup yields CDR1 LNHDA and CDR2 SQIVND (reference sequence). There are 15 residues in the CDR3. The CDR3 reads CASKPSGGSTDTQYF. CDR3 bases: TGTGCCAGTAAACCTAGCGGGGGCAGCACAGATACGCAGTATTTT.

The chain has TRBV9 and TRBJ2-2, with TRBD2 identical over 8 bases. The CDR3 is 16 amino acids. V lost 4 bases to trimming and J lost 3 bases; unmatched junction nucleotides: 8. CDR1 and CDR2 from the germline V gene are SGDLS and YYNGEE. CDR3 residues: CASSPRKAGDTGELFF. CDR3 DNA: TGTGCCAGCAGCCCCCGTAAAGCGGGGGACACCGGGGAGCTGTTTTTT.

In DNA, the CDR3 is TGTGCCAGCAGCGGACGACTTGAGAGCTCCTACAATGAGCAGTTCTTC. Protein product: CASSGRLESSYNEQFF. This chain links TRBV9 with TRBJ2-1; D is unresolved. In germline, CDR1 is SGDLS, CDR2 YYNGEE. There are 16 residues in the CDR3. Trimming shortened V by 3 bases and J by 0 bases, and 13 bases separated the two germline ends.

The genes are TRBV10-1 and TRBJ1-5; 7 positions match TRBD1. J gave up 3 bases and V 0 bases, and 14 bases lay outside the gene matches. The CDR3 has 19 residues. The germline gives CDR1 WNHNN, CDR2 SYGVQD (reference sequence). The CDR3 bases are TGCGCCAGCAGTGAGTCGCCAACTCGACAGGGCCTTCCCAATCAGCCCCAGCATTTT. As protein: CASSESPTRQGLPNQPQHF.